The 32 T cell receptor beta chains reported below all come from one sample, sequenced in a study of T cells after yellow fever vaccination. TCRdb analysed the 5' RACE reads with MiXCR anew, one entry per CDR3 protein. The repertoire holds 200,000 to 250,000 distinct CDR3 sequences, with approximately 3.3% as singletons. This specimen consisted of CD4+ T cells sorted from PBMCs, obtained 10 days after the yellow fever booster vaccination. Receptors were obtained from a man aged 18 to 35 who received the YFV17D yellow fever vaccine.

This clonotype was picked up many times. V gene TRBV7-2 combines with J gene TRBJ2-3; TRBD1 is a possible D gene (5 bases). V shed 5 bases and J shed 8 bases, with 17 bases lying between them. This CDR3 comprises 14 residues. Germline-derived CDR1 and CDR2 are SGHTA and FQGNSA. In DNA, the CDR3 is TGTGCCAGCAGCCTTGGACGGTCCCAGGGTACGCAGTATTTT. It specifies CASSLGRSQGTQYF.

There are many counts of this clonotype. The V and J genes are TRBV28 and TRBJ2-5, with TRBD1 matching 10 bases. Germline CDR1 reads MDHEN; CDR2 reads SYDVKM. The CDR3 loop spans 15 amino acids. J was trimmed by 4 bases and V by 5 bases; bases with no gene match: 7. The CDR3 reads CASSLGQGWRETQYF. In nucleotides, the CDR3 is TGTGCCAGCAGTCTGGGACAGGGGTGGAGAGAGACCCAGTACTTC.

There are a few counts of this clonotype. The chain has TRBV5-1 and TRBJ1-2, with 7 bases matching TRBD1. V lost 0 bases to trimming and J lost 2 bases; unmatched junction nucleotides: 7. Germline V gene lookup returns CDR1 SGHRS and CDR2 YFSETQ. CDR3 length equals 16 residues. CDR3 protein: CASSLAVTGVNYGYTF. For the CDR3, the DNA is TGCGCCAGCAGCTTGGCCGTAACAGGGGTAAACTATGGCTACACCTTC.

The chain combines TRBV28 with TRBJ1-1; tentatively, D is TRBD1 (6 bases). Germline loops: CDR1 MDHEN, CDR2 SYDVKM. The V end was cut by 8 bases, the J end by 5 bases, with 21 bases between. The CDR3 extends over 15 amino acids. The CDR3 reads CASALGGGRGTEAFF. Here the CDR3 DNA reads TGTGCCAGCGCACTCGGGGGGGGGCGAGGAACTGAAGCTTTCTTT. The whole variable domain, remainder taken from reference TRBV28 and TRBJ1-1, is DVKVTQSSRYLVKRTGEKVFLECVQDMDHENMFWYRQDPGLGLRLIYFSYDVKMKEKGDIPEGYSVSREKKERFSLILESASTNQTSMYLCASALGGGRGTEAFFGQGTRLTVV.

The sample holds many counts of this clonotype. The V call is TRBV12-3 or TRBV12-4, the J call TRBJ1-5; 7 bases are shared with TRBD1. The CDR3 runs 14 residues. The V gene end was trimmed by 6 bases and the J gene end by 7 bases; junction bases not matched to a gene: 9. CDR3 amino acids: CASSYDRVGQPQHF. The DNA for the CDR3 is TGTGCCAGCAGCTACGACAGGGTGGGGCAGCCCCAGCATTTT.

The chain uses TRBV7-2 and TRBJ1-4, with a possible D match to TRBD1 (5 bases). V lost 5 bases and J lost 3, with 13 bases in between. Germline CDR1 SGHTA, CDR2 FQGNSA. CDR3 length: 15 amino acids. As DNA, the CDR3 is TGTGCCAGCAGCCCAGGGCAGCTCCCTAATGAAAAACTGTTTTTT. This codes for CASSPGQLPNEKLFF.

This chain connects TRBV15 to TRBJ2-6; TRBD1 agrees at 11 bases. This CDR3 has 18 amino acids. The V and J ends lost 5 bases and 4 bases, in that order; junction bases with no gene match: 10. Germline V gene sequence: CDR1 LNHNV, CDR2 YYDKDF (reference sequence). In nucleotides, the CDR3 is TGTGCCACCAGCTGGCCGGGACAGGGGGTTTCAGGGGCCAACGTCCTGACTTTC. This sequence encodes CATSWPGQGVSGANVLTF.

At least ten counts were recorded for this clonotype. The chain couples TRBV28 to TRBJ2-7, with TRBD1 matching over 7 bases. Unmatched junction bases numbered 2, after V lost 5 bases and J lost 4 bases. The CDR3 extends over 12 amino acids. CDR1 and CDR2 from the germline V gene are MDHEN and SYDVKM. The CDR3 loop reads CASSPRGYEQYF. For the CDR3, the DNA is TGTGCCAGCAGTCCCAGGGGGTACGAGCAGTACTTC.

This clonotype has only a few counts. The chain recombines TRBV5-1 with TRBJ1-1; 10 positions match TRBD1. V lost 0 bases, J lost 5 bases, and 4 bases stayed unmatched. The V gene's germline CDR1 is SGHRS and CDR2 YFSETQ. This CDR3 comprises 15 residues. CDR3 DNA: TGCGCCAGCAGCTTGGGACAGGGGGCTGGAACTGAAGCTTTCTTT. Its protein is CASSLGQGAGTEAFF. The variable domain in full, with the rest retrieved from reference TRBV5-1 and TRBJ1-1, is KAGVTQTPRYLIKTRGQQVTLSCSPISGHRSVSWYQQTPGQGLQFLFEYFSETQRNKGNFPGRFSGRQFSNSRSEMNVSTLELGDSALYLCASSLGQGAGTEAFFGQGTRLTVV.

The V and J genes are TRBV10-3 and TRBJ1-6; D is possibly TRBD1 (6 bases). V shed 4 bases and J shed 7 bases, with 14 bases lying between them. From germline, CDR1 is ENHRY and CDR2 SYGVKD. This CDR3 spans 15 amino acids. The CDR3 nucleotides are TGTGCCATCAGTGGACAGGTACCCGAGAATTCACCCCTCCACTTT. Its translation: CAISGQVPENSPLHF.

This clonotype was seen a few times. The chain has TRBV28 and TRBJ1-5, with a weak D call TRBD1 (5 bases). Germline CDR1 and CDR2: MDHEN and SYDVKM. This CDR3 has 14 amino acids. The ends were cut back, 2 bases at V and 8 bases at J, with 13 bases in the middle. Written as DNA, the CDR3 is TGTGCCAGCAGTTTAGGCCAGGGAAAGGAGCCCCAGCATTTT. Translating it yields CASSLGQGKEPQHF.

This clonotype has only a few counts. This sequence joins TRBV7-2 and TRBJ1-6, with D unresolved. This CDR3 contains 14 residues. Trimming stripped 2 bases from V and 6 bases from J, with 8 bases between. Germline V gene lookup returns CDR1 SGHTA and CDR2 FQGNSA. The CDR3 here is CASSLSLSNSPLHF. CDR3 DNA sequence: TGTGCCAGCAGCTTATCACTCTCTAATTCACCCCTCCACTTT.

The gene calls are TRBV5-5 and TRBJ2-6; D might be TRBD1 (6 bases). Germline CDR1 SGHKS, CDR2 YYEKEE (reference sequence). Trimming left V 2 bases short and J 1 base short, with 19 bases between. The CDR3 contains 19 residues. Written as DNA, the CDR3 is TGTGCCAGCAGCTTATCACCCCACCCTAGGGGGTCTGGGGCCAACGTCCTGACTTTC. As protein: CASSLSPHPRGSGANVLTF.

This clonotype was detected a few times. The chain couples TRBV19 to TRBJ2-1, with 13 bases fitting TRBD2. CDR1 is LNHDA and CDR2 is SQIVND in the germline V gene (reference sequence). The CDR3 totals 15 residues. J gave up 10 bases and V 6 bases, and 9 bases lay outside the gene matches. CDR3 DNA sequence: TGTGCCAGTAGCCTGTTACTAGCGGGGGGGCGCGAGCAGTTCTTC. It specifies CASSLLLAGGREQFF.

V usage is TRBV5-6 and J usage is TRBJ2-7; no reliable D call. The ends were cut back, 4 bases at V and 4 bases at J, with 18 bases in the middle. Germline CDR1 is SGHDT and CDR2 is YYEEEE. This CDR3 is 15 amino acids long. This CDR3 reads CASSGGWGPQYEQYF. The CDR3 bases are TGTGCCAGCAGCGGTGGGTGGGGTCCGCAATACGAGCAGTACTTC.

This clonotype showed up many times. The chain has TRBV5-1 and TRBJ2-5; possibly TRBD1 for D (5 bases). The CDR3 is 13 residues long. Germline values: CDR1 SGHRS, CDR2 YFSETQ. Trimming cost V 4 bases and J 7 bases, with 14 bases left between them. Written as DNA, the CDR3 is TGCGCCAGCAGCGCGACAGTCTTTGCGACCCAGTACTTC. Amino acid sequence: CASSATVFATQYF.

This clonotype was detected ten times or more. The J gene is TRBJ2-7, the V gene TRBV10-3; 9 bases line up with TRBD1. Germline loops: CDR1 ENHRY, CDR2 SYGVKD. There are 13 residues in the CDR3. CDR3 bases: TGTGCCATCGGGGGCGGGGACAGGGCGTCCCACGTCGTC. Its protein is CAIGGGDRASHVV.

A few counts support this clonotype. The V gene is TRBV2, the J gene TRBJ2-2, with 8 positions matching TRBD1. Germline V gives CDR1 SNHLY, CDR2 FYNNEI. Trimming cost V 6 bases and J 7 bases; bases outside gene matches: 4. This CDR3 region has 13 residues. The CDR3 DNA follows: TGTGCCAGCAGGGACAGGGAGCGCGGGGAGCTGTTTTTT. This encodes CASRDRERGELFF.

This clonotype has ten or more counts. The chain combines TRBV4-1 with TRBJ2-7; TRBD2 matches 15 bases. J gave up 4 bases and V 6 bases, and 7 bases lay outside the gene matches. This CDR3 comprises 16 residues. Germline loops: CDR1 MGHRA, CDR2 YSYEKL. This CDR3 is CASSHGTSGGFYEQYF. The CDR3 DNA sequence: TGCGCCAGCAGTCACGGGACTAGCGGGGGGTTTTACGAGCAGTACTTC.

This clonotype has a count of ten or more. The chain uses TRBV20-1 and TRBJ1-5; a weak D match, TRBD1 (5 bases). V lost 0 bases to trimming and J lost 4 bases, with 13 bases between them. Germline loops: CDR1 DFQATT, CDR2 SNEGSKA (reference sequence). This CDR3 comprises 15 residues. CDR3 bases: TGCAGTGCTAGAGATTGGTCCGGGGCAAATCAGCCCCAGCATTTT. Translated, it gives CSARDWSGANQPQHF.

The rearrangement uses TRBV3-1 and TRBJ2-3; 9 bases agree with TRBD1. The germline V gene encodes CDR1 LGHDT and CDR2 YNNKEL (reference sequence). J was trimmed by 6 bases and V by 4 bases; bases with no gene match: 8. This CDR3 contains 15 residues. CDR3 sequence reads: CASSRTGGSTDTQYF. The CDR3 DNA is TGTGCCAGCAGCCGAACAGGGGGCAGTACGGATACGCAGTATTTT.

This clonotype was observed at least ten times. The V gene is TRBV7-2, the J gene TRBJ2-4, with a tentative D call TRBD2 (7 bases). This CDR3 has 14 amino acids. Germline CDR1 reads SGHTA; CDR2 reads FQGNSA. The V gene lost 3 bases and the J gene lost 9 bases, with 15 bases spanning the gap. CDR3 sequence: CASSFRGGNGIQYF. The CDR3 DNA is TGTGCCAGCAGCTTTAGGGGGGGGAATGGCATTCAGTACTTC. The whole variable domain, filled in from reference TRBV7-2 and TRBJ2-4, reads GAGVSQSPSNKVTEKGKDVELRCDPISGHTALYWYRQSLGQGLEFLIYFQGNSAPDKSGLPSDRFSAERTGGSVSTLTIQRTQQEDSAVYLCASSFRGGNGIQYFGAGTRLSVL.

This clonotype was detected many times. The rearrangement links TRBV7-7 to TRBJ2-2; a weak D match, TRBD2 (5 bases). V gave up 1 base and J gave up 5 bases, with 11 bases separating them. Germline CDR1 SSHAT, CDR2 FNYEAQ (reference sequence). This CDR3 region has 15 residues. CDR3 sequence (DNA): TGTGCCAGCAGCTTAGTAGGCTCGGGGACCGGGGAGCTGTTTTTT. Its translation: CASSLVGSGTGELFF. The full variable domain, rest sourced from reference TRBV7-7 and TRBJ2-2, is GAGVSQSPRYKVTKRGQDVTLRCDPISSHATLYWYQQALGQGPEFLTYFNYEAQPDKSGLPSDRFSAERPEGSISTLTIQRTEQRDSAMYRCASSLVGSGTGELFFGEGSRLTVL.

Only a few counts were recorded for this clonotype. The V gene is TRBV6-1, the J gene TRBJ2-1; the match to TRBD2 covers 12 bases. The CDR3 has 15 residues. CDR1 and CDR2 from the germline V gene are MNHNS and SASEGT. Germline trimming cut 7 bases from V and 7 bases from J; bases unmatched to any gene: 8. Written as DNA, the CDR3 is TGTGCCAGCATGTGGACTAGCGGGGTGGGAAATGAGCAGTTCTTC. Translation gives CASMWTSGVGNEQFF.

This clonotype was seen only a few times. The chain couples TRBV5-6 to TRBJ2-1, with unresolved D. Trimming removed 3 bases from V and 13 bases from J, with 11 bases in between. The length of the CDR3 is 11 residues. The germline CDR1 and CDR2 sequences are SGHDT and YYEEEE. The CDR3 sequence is CASSSSSVQFF. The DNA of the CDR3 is TGTGCCAGCAGCTCGAGCTCGGTCCAGTTCTTC.

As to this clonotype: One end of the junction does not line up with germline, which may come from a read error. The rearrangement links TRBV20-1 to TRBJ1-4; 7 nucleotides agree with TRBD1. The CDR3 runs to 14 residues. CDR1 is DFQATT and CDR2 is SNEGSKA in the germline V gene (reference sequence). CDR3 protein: CSARLTGINQKLFF. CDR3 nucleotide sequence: TGCAGTGCCAGACTGACAGGGATTAATCAAAAACTGTTTTTT.

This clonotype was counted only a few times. The CDR3 protein is CASSLERTGNYGYTF. Here the CDR3 DNA reads TGTGCCAGCAGCTTAGAGAGGACGGGGAACTATGGCTACACCTTC. This chain joins TRBV7-9 and TRBJ1-2; D unclear. Per germline, CDR1 SEHNR and CDR2 FQNEAQ (reference sequence). The CDR3 extends over 15 amino acids. Trimming shortened V by 1 base and J by 2 bases, and 11 bases separated the two germline ends.

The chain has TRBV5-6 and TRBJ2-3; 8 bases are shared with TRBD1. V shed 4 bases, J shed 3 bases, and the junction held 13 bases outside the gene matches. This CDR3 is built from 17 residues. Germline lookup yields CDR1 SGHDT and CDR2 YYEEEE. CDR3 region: CASSPPLGQGATDTQYF. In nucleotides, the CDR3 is TGTGCCAGCAGCCCCCCGTTGGGGCAGGGGGCAACAGATACGCAGTATTTT.

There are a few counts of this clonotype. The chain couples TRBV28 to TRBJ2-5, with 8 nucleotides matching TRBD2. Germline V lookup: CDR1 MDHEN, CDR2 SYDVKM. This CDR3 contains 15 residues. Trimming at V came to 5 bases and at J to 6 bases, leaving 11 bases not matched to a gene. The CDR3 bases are TGTGCCAGCAGTGCCGGGGGGGCAGTGGTAAAGACCCAGTACTTC. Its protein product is CASSAGGAVVKTQYF. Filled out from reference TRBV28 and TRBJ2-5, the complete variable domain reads DVKVTQSSRYLVKRTGEKVFLECVQDMDHENMFWYRQDPGLGLRLIYFSYDVKMKEKGDIPEGYSVSREKKERFSLILESASTNQTSMYLCASSAGGAVVKTQYFGPGTRLLVL.

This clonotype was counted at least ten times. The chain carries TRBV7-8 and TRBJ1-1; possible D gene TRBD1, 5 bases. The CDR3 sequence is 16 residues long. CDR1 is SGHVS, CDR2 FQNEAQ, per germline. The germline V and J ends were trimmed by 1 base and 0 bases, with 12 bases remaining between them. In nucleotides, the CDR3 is TGTGCCAGCAGCTTAGACCAGGGCAGTATGAACACTGAAGCTTTCTTT. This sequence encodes CASSLDQGSMNTEAFF.

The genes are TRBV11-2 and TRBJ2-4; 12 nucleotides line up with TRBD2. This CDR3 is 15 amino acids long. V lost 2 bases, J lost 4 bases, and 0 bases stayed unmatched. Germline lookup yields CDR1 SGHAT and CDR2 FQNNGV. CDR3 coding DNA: TGTGCCAGCAGCTTACTAGCGGGGGGGAAAAACATTCAGTACTTC. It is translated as CASSLLAGGKNIQYF.

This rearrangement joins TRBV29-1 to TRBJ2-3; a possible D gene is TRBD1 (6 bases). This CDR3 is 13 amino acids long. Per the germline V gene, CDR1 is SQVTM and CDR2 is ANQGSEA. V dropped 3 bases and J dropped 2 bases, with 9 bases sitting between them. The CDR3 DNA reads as TGCAGCGTTGAGGACAGTTACACAGATACGCAGTATTTT. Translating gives CSVEDSYTDTQYF.